This T cell receptor (beta chain) comes out of a study of cytomegalovirus exposure and HLA in healthy donors. The V segment lost 6 bases and the J segment 5 bases; nucleotides outside the gene matches: 11. There are 16 residues in the CDR3. In germline, CDR1 is WNHNN, CDR2 SYGVQD (reference sequence). Primers included in the PCR were 60 Vbeta and 13 Jbeta primers. In the original analysis: As a later analysis found, there were approximately 80 million unique TCR beta chains, of which roughly 11 million were shared. Clones were read by immunoSEQ multiplex PCR, and TCRdb kept only the in-frame ones, dropping some. V and J calls and clone size come straight from that table; D and trimming were deduced from the DNA. The data show around 200,000 clones, with about 80% seen just once and roughly 0.7% held by the top ten. Study-wide results and limits: According to an earlier analysis, most TCR beta V segments yielded productive rearrangements about 87% or about 30% of the time. TCR beta V- and J-gene trimming was later associated with a missense DCLRE1C variant.

Concerning this clone: Its cognate antigen is unknown.

The sequencing sample was made of PBMCs. This chain connects TRBV10-1 to TRBJ1-1, with TRBD1 matching 11 bases. This receptor was identified in a boy aged 5-17 years in good health and CMV-seronegative. The chain's CDR3 is CASSRDRGIRPTEAFF. CDR3 bases: TGCGCCAGCAGCCGGGACAGGGGGATAAGACCTACTGAAGCTTTCTTT.